The entry below gives a single T cell receptor (beta chain) sequence along with its context. As yet, its antigen is unknown. The data stem from a study of T cell responses to AZD1222 COVID-19 vaccine. Study-wide results and limits: The sample set comprised mostly white British donors with more females, and clonal diversity was possibly underestimated. Spike-specific TCR depth and breadth grew after two AZD1222 doses. CD4 TCRs linked to vaccination spanned spike, dominating at 160-218 and 743-854. Repertoire sampling happened only post peak T cell response.

The method was immunoSEQ multiplex PCR; TCRdb's version includes in-frame clones alone and lacks a portion of them. The table shows fewer than 95,000 clones, with around 87% occurring only once. Here the sequenced sample was peripheral blood, taken on day 0 of AZD1222 vaccination. The source of this sequence is an adult in good health.

Written as DNA, the CDR3 is TGTGCCAGCAGTTCTGGGACTAGCGGGCTCTACAATGAGCAGTTCTTC. Residues: CASSSGTSGLYNEQFF. This chain uses TRBV7-6 with TRBJ2-1; 12 bases fit TRBD2. Per germline, CDR1 SGHVS and CDR2 FNYEAQ. The CDR3 covers 16 residues. V shed 6 bases, J shed 3 bases, and the junction held 6 bases outside the gene matches. Full variable domain (outside the CDR3, taken from reference TRBV7-6 and TRBJ2-1): GAGVSQSPRYKVTKRGQDVALRCDPISGHVSLYWYRQALGQGPEFLTYFNYEAQQDKSGLPNDRFSAERPEGSISTLTIQRTEQRDSAMYRCASSSGTSGLYNEQFFGPGTRLTVL.